What follows describes a single T cell receptor beta chain. Its antigen is unknown. The data were taken from a study of blood T cells in healthy people across ages. The junction had 8 bases not matched to a gene; V was cut back by 5 bases and J by 4 bases. The germline CDR1 and CDR2 sequences are SGHTA and FQGNSA. This CDR3 is 15 amino acids long. The study's findings and limits: Changes seen in expanded clonotypes were possibly confounded by donor CMV status left unknown. Age advanced and TCR beta diversity per million T cells fell, roughly linearly.

Next came a second PCR, run for roughly 6 to 11 cycles, which used a sample-barcoded 5' primer along with a J-beta primer mix. A template-switch adaptor that had 12 random nucleotides put a tag on each cDNA molecule. TCRdb recomputed calls from the 5' RACE reads with MiXCR, one row per CDR3 protein. The sample has 1.5 million to 2 million distinct CDR3 sequences, roughly 28% seen once. Peripheral blood samples of roughly 10 milliliters were drawn from each donor. Sequenced: blood. The chain employs TRBV7-2 and TRBJ1-2, with 9 bases that match TRBD1. The sequence was obtained from a woman aged 30 to 39 in good health. DNA for the CDR3: TGTGCCAGCAGCCTCGGGACAGGGCTGATCTATGGCTACACCTTC. It is translated as CASSLGTGLIYGYTF.